This TCR beta chain came from a study of early T cells in non-severe SARS-CoV-2 infection. In this sample, this clonotype turned up many times. No antigen is known for it. In TCRdb, the 5' RACE reads were re-called with MiXCR into one record per CDR3 protein. Among about 48,000 distinct CDR3 sequences listed, roughly 9.8% were seen once. Findings and caveats of the study: There was a bias toward anti-spike CD8 responses in VDJdb matching, which missed private and CD4 specificities.

Source material: whole blood. The TCR sequence derives from an adult who was a healthcare worker with PCR-confirmed SARS-CoV-2 infection or an uninfected control (not recorded which).

In nucleotides, the CDR3 is TGCGCCAGCAGCTTGGGGGGCGCGAACACTGAAGCTTTCTTT. Translation gives CASSLGGANTEAFF. The rearrangement links TRBV5-1 to TRBJ1-1, with D perhaps matching TRBD1 (5 bases). Germline V lookup: CDR1 SGHRS, CDR2 YFSETQ. With 0 bases removed from V and 1 base from J, the gap between germline ends came to 7 bases. This CDR3 is 14 amino acids long.